This T cell receptor beta chain was identified during a study of T cells after yellow fever vaccination. As for this clonotype: Its antigen is currently unknown.

CDR1 and CDR2 (germline): LGHDT, YNNKEL (reference sequence). J lost 4 bases, V lost 7 bases, and 7 bases had no gene match. The CDR3 has 14 residues. TCRdb re-analysed the 5' RACE reads in MiXCR, keeping a single row per CDR3 protein. The sample has hundreds of thousands of distinct CDR3 sequences, about 12% seen once. Study-level findings and limits: Abundant bulk-derived clonotypes could contaminate FACS-sorted repertoires.

The clonotype comes from a man aged 30 to 39 who received the YFV17D yellow fever vaccine. Sequences were derived from PBMCs, sampled on the day of the yellow fever booster vaccination. This rearrangement joins TRBV3-1 to TRBJ2-3; 8 bases map to TRBD1. The CDR3 region has the DNA TGTGCCAGCAACGACAGGGGAAGGGCAGATACGCAGTATTTT. Protein: CASNDRGRADTQYF.